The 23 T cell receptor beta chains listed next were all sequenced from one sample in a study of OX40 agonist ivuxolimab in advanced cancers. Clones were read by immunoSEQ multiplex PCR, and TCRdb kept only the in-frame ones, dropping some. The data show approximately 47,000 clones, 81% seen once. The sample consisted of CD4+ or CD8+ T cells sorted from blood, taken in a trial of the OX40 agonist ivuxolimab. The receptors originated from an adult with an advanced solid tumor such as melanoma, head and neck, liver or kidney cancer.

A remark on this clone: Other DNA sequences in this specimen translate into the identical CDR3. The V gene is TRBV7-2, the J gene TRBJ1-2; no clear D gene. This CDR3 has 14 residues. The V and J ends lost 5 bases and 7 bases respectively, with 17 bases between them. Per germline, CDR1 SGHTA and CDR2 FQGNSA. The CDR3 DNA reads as TGTGCCAGCAGCCCAACCCCGGGTTTCAGTGGCTACACCTTC. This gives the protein CASSPTPGFSGYTF.

The DNA for the CDR3 is TGTGCCAGCACCCTCGGGGGGGGAGTCAGGGCAGAGACCCAGTACTTC. Encoded protein: CASTLGGGVRAETQYF. The V gene is TRBV7-2, the J gene TRBJ2-5; 8 positions match TRBD2. Germline CDR1 is SGHTA and CDR2 is FQGNSA. V dropped 7 bases and J dropped 4; count of bases not matched to a gene: 14. The CDR3 loop spans 16 amino acids.

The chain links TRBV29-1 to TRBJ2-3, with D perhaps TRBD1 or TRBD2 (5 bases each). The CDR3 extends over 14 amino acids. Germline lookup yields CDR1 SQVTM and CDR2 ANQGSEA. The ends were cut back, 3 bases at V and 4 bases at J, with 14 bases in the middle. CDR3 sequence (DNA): TGCAGCGTTGAGTCCGGGGCTGGCGCAGATACGCAGTATTTT. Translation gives CSVESGAGADTQYF.

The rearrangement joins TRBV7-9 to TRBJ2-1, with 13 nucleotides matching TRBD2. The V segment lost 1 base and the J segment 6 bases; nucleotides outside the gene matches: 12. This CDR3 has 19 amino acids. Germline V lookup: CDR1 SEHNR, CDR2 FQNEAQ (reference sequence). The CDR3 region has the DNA TGTGCCAGCAGCTTAGGGACTAGCGGGAGTCAACTAAGGGGCAATGAGCAGTTCTTC. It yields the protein CASSLGTSGSQLRGNEQFF.

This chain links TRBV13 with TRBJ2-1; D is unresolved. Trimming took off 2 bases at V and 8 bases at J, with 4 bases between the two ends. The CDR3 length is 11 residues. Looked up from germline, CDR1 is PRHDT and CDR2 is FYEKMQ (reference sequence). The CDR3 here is CASSLLYEQFF. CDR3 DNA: TGTGCCAGCAGCTTATTATATGAGCAGTTCTTC.

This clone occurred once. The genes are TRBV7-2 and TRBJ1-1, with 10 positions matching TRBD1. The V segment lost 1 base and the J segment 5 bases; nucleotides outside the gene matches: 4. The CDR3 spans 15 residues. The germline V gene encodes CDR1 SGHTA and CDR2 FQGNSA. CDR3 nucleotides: TGTGCCAGCAGCTTAGGGACAGGGGGAAGGACTGAAGCTTTCTTT. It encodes CASSLGTGGRTEAFF.

Here the CDR3 reads CASRLQGRTEAFF. The DNA of the CDR3 is TGTGCCAGCAGATTACAGGGGCGGACTGAAGCTTTCTTT. J is TRBJ1-1 and V is TRBV2, with 7 bases aligning to TRBD1. Germline lookup yields CDR1 SNHLY and CDR2 FYNNEI. V trimming: 6 bases; J trimming: 5 bases; junction bases outside the gene matches: 6. This CDR3 spans 13 amino acids.

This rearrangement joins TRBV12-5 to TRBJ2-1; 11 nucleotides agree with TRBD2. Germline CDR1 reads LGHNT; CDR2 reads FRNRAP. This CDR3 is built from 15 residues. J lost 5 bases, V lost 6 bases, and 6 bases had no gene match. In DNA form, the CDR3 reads TGTGCTAGTGGCCTGGGACTAGCGGAACACAATGAGCAGTTCTTC. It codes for CASGLGLAEHNEQFF.

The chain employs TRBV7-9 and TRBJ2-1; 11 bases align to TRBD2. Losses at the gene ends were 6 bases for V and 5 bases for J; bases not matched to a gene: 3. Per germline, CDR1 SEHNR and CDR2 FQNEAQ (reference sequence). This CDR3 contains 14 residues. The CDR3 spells CASRVTSGDNEQFF. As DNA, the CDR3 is TGTGCCAGCAGGGTGACTAGCGGGGACAATGAGCAGTTCTTC.

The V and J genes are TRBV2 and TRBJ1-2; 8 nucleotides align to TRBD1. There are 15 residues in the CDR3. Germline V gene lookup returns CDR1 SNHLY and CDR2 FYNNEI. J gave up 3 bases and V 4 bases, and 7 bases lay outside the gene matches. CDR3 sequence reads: CASSVGQGGDYGYTF. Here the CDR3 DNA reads TGTGCCAGCAGTGTCGGACAGGGCGGGGACTATGGCTACACCTTC.

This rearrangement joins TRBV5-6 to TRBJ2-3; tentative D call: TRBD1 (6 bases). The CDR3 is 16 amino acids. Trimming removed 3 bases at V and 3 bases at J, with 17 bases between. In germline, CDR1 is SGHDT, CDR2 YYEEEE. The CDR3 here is CASSYQGGAGTDTQYF. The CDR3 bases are TGTGCCAGCAGCTACCAAGGGGGAGCTGGGACAGATACGCAGTATTTT. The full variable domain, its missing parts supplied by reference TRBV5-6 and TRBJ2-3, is DAGVTQSPTHLIKTRGQQVTLRCSPKSGHDTVSWYQQALGQGPQFIFQYYEEEERQRGNFPDRFSGHQFPNYSSELNVNALLLGDSALYLCASSYQGGAGTDTQYFGPGTRLTVL.

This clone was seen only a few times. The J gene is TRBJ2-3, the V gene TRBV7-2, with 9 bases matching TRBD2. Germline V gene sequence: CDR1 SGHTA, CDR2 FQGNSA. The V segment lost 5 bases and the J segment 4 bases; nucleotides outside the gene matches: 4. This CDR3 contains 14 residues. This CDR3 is CASSPLAGSDTQYF. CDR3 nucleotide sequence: TGTGCCAGCAGCCCGCTAGCGGGATCAGATACGCAGTATTTT.

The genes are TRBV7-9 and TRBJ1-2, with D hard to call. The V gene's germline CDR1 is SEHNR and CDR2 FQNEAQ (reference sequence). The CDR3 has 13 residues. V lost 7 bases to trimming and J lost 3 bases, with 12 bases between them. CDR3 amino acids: CASTPSGDYGYTF. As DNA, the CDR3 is TGTGCCAGCACCCCGTCCGGGGACTATGGCTACACCTTC.

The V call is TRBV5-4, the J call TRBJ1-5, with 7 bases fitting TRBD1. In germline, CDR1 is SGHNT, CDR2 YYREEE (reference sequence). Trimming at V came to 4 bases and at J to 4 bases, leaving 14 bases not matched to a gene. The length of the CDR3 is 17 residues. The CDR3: CASSSIGGPGGNQPQHF. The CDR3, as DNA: TGTGCCAGCAGCAGTATAGGGGGCCCCGGGGGAAATCAGCCCCAGCATTTT.

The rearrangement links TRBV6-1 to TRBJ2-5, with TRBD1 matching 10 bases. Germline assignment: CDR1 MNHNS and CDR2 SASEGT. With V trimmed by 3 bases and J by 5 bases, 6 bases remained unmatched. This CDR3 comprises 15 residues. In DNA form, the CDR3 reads TGTGCCAGCAGTGATGGGACAGGGGCATGGGAGACCCAGTACTTC. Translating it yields CASSDGTGAWETQYF.

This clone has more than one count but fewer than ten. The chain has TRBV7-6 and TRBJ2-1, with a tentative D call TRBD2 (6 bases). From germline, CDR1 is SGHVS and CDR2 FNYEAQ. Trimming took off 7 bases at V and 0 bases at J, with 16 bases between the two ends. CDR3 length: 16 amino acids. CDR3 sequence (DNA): TGTGCCAGCAACCCCCTTAGCGGCAGCTCCTACAATGAGCAGTTCTTC. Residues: CASNPLSGSSYNEQFF.

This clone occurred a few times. This chain's CDR3 is CASSLGLVGTGDDEQYF. CDR3 bases: TGCGCCAGCAGCTTGGGTTTGGTGGGGACAGGGGACGACGAGCAGTACTTC. The chain joins TRBV5-1 to TRBJ2-7; 10 positions agree with TRBD1. The germline gives CDR1 SGHRS, CDR2 YFSETQ. V lost 0 bases to trimming and J lost 5 bases; unmatched junction nucleotides: 11. There are 17 residues in the CDR3. Full variable domain (outside the CDR3, taken from reference TRBV5-1 and TRBJ2-7): KAGVTQTPRYLIKTRGQQVTLSCSPISGHRSVSWYQQTPGQGLQFLFEYFSETQRNKGNFPGRFSGRQFSNSRSEMNVSTLELGDSALYLCASSLGLVGTGDDEQYFGPGTRLTVT.

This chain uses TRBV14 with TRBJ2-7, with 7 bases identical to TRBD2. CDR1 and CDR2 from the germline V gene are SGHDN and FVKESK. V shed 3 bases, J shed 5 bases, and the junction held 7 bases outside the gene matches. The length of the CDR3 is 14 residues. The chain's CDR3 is CASSQLSGKDEQYF. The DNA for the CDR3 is TGTGCCAGCAGCCAGCTAAGCGGGAAAGACGAGCAGTACTTC.

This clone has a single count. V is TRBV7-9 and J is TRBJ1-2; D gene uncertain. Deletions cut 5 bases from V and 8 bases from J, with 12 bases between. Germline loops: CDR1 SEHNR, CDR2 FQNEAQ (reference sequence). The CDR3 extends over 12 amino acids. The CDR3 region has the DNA TGTGCCAGCAGCCCGGGCCCGGAGGGCTACACCTTC. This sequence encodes CASSPGPEGYTF.

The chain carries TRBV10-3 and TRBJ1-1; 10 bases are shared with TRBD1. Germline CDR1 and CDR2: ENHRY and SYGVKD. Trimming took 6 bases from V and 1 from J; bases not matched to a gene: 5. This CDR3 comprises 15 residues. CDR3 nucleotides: TGTGCCATCAGGACCGGGACAGGGGAGAACACTGAAGCTTTCTTT. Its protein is CAIRTGTGENTEAFF.

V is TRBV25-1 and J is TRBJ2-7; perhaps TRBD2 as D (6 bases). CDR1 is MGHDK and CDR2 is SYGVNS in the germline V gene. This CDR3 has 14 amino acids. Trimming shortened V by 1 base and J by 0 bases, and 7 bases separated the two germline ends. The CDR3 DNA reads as TGTGCCAGCAGTGAATGGCGGGACTCCTACGAGCAGTACTTC. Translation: CASSEWRDSYEQYF.

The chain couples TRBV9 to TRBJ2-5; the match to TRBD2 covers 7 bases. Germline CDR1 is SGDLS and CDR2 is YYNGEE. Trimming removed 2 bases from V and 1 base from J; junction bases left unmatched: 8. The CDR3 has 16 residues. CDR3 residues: CASSVEGGVPQETQYF. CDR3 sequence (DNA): TGTGCCAGCAGCGTCGAGGGAGGGGTCCCCCAAGAGACCCAGTACTTC. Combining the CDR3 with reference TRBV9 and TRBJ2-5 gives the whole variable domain DSGVTQTPKHLITATGQRVTLRCSPRSGDLSVYWYQQSLDQGLQFLIQYYNGEERAKGNILERFSAQQFPDLHSELNLSSLELGDSALYFCASSVEGGVPQETQYFGPGTRLLVL.

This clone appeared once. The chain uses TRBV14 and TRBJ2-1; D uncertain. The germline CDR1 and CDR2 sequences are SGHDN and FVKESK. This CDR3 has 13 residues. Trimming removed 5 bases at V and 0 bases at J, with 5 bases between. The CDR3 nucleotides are TGTGCCAGCAGCGCAAACTCCTACAATGAGCAGTTCTTC. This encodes CASSANSYNEQFF.